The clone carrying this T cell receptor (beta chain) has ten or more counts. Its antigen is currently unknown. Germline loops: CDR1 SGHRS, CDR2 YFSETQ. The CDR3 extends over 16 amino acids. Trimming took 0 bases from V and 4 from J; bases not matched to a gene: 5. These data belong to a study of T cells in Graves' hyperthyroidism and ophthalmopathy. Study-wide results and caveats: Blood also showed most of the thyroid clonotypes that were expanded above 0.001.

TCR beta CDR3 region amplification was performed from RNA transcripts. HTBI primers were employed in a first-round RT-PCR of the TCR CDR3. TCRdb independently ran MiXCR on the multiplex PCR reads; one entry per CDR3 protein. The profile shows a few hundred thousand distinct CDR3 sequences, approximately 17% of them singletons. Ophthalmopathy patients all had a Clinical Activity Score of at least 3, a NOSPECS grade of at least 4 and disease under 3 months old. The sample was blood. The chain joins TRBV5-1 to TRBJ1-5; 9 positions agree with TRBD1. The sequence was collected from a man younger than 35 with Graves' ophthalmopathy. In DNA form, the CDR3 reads TGCGCCAGCAGCTTGGGGGGACAGGGCCTTAATCAGCCCCAGCATTTT. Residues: CASSLGGQGLNQPQHF.